This is a list of T cell receptor beta chains from one sample in a study of T cell changes during pregnancy in multiple sclerosis. Some clones are missing from TCRdb's copy, which holds only in-frame ones; the method was immunoSEQ multiplex PCR. Of over 85,000 clones in the sample, under 95% are singletons; the top ten hold 1.5% to 2%. The material was peripheral blood, obtained in the first trimester of pregnancy. The receptors were gathered from a female donor in good health, enrolled as a control in a pregnancy study. Both conserved end residues are part of each CDR3. D genes are given only for firm matches. Only some rows state a clone size, as once, few, many or a class for expanded clones.

size: .
J: TRBJ2-5
V: TRBV25-1
D: .
DNA: TGTGCCAGCAGTTTACATGGACGGGGTCAAGAGACCCAGTACTTC
CDR3: CASSLHGRGQETQYF

size: .
J: TRBJ1-1
V: TRBV2
D: .
DNA: TGTGCCAGCATACCGGTCATGAACACTGAAGCTTTCTTT
CDR3: CASIPVMNTEAFF

size: .
J: TRBJ2-3
V: TRBV9
D: .
DNA: TGTGCCAGCAGCGTCGGGATGAGGACAGATACGCAGTATTTT
CDR3: CASSVGMRTDTQYF

size: once
J: TRBJ2-5
V: TRBV5-6
D: .
DNA: TGTGCCAGCAGCCCCGAGGCGGGCAGACAAGAGACCCAGTACTTC
CDR3: CASSPEAGRQETQYF

size: once
J: TRBJ2-1
V: TRBV9
D: TRBD2
DNA: TGTGCCAGCACCCCCAGAGGACTAGCGGGGGGCCAGAGCTCCTACAATGAGCAGTTCTTC
CDR3: CASTPRGLAGGQSSYNEQFF

size: .
J: TRBJ2-5
V: TRBV20-1
D: .
DNA: TGCAGTGCAGGGGAAGAGACCCAGTACTTC
CDR3: CSAGEETQYF

size: .
J: TRBJ1-5
V: TRBV4-3
D: .
DNA: TGCGCCAGCAGCCAAGAATTTCCAGGCGCGAGTCAGCCCCAGCATTTT
CDR3: CASSQEFPGASQPQHF

size: .
J: TRBJ1-1
V: TRBV5-1
D: TRBD1
DNA: TGCGCCAGCAGCGGTGGACAGGGGCCAACTGAAGCTTTCTTT
CDR3: CASSGGQGPTEAFF

size: .
J: TRBJ1-2
V: TRBV7-6
D: .
DNA: TGTGCCAGCAGCTTAGCCCGGAAAGAGCGTCGAGAGGATGGCTACACCTTC
CDR3: CASSLARKERREDGYTF

size: .
J: TRBJ2-7
V: TRBV2
D: TRBD1
DNA: TGTGCCAGCTTTGACAGGGTCTACGAGCAGTACTTC
CDR3: CASFDRVYEQYF

size: .
J: TRBJ1-3
V: TRBV27
D: .
DNA: TGTGCCAGCAGCTCCTGGACAGAAGACTCTGGAAACACCATATATTTT
CDR3: CASSSWTEDSGNTIYF

size: .
J: TRBJ1-2
V: TRBV5-1
D: .
DNA: TGCGCCAGCAGCTTGGGATCCGGGACACTTGTTTGCACCTTC
CDR3: CASSLGSGTLVCTF

size: .
J: TRBJ2-5
V: TRBV7-9
D: TRBD1
DNA: TGTGCCAGCAGCCAAAGCCTTACAGGGGACCAAGAGACCCAGTACTTC
CDR3: CASSQSLTGDQETQYF

size: .
J: TRBJ1-1
V: TRBV5-5
D: .
DNA: TGTGCCAGCCACCGTCCGGGGAGTAACACTGAAGCTTTCTTT
CDR3: CASHRPGSNTEAFF

size: .
J: TRBJ1-5
V: TRBV7-2
D: .
DNA: TGTGCCAGCAGCTTAATGGGGAGCCCCCAGCATTTT
CDR3: CASSLMGSPQHF

size: .
J: TRBJ2-7
V: TRBV7-2
D: .
DNA: TGTGCCAGCAGATCTAGTTCCTACGAGCAGTACTTC
CDR3: CASRSSSYEQYF

size: .
J: TRBJ1-2
V: TRBV7-2
D: .
DNA: TGTGCCAGCAGCAACCCCACAGGGAACGGCTACACCTTC
CDR3: CASSNPTGNGYTF

size: .
J: TRBJ1-1
V: TRBV7-2
D: TRBD1
DNA: TGTGCCAGCAATACCGGGACAGGGGCCACTGAAGCTTTCTTT
CDR3: CASNTGTGATEAFF

size: .
J: TRBJ1-5
V: TRBV7-3
D: TRBD1
DNA: TGTGCCAGCAGCTTAATTGAAGAAGGACAGGGGGTAATTTTGAGCAATCAGCCCCAGCATTTT
CDR3: CASSLIEEGQGVILSNQPQHF

size: .
J: TRBJ2-1
V: TRBV2
D: TRBD2
DNA: TGTGCCAGCAGTGGACTAGGACTAGCCGGGCAGTTCTTC
CDR3: CASSGLGLAGQFF